One sample yielded the 13 T cell receptor beta chains listed below, sequenced in a study of OX40 agonist ivuxolimab in advanced cancers. Measured with immunoSEQ multiplex PCR; TCRdb has only the in-frame clones, and not every one. The table lists more than 60,000 clones, about 93% of them singletons, with approximately 14% in the top ten. This specimen consisted of CD4+ or CD8+ T cells sorted from blood, obtained in a trial of the OX40 agonist ivuxolimab. Every receptor here comes from an adult with an advanced solid tumor such as melanoma, head and neck, liver or kidney cancer.

This sequence joins TRBV4-1 and TRBJ2-7; no clear D. Trimming pared 1 base from V and 3 bases from J, leaving 10 bases between. Germline values: CDR1 MGHRA, CDR2 YSYEKL. The CDR3 is made up of 14 amino acids. The DNA of the CDR3 is TGCGCCAGCAGCCAAGGTGGTGGCGACTACGAGCAGTACTTC. It yields the protein CASSQGGGDYEQYF.

The rearrangement links TRBV19 to TRBJ2-1; 7 bases agree with TRBD2. From germline, CDR1 is LNHDA and CDR2 SQIVND (reference sequence). Unmatched junction bases numbered 13, after V lost 2 bases and J lost 6 bases. This CDR3 comprises 17 residues. The CDR3 sequence: CASSINRLAPPVNEQFF. The CDR3 region has the DNA TGTGCCAGTAGTATAAATCGACTAGCCCCTCCCGTCAATGAGCAGTTCTTC.

The chain links TRBV7-3 to TRBJ2-1; 11 positions match TRBD2. This CDR3 region has 15 residues. V gave up 4 bases and J gave up 3 bases; unmatched junction bases: 2. Germline-derived CDR1 and CDR2 are SGHTA and FQGTGA. The CDR3 loop reads CASSSGTSGYNEQFF. The CDR3 coding sequence is TGTGCCAGCAGCTCCGGGACTAGCGGCTACAATGAGCAGTTCTTC.

The rearrangement joins TRBV5-4 to TRBJ2-7, with 9 bases aligning to TRBD2. The CDR3 runs 14 residues. V was pared by 4 bases and J by 2 bases, with 4 bases of the junction left unmatched. CDR1 SGHNT and CDR2 YYREEE come from the germline V gene (reference sequence). CDR3 sequence (DNA): TGTGCCAGCAGCGTAGCGGGAGCCCCCTACGAGCAGTACTTC. Its protein product is CASSVAGAPYEQYF.

Notes on this clone: One end of the junction is discordant with germline, which a read error may explain. The V and J genes are TRBV27 and TRBJ2-7; D call uncertain. Looked up from germline, CDR1 is MNHEY and CDR2 is SMNVEV (reference sequence). This CDR3 is 13 amino acids long. The CDR3 spells CANSLLGAYEQYF. The CDR3 DNA follows: TGTGCCAACAGTTTGCTAGGAGCCTACGAGCAGTACTTC.

This chain's CDR3 is CASSPPSAPYNEQFF. CDR3 sequence (DNA): TGTGCCAGCAGTCCCCCTAGCGCACCCTACAATGAGCAGTTCTTC. J is TRBJ2-1 and V is TRBV28; perhaps TRBD2 as D (6 bases). CDR3 size: 15 residues. CDR1 MDHEN and CDR2 SYDVKM come from the germline V gene. Trimming removed 5 bases from V and 2 bases from J, with 13 bases in between.

The chain combines TRBV6-5 with TRBJ2-7; possibly TRBD1 for D (6 bases). Germline V lookup: CDR1 MNHEY, CDR2 SVGAGI. This CDR3 contains 13 residues. Trimming left V 2 bases short and J 6 bases short, with 11 bases between. CDR3: CASSYHRVGEQYF. The CDR3 bases are TGTGCCAGCAGTTACCACAGGGTGGGCGAGCAGTACTTC.

This clone was recorded only once. V usage is TRBV5-6 and J usage is TRBJ1-6; 8 bases are a match to TRBD1. J lost 0 bases, V lost 4 bases, and 12 bases had no gene match. The CDR3 has 19 amino acids. CDR1 is SGHDT, CDR2 YYEEEE, per germline. The chain's CDR3 is CASSARARGLSSYNSPLHF. Here the CDR3 DNA reads TGTGCCAGCAGCGCCCGCGCCAGGGGGCTTAGCTCCTATAATTCACCCCTCCACTTT.

The chain recombines TRBV9 with TRBJ1-5, with TRBD1 identical over 8 bases. Germline CDR1 and CDR2: SGDLS and YYNGEE. CDR3 size: 15 residues. J gave up 5 bases and V 0 bases, and 4 bases lay outside the gene matches. CDR3 DNA: TGTGCCAGCAGCGTAGGGACAGGGCCCCATCAGCCCCAGCATTTT. Residues: CASSVGTGPHQPQHF.

The rearrangement uses TRBV7-9 and TRBJ2-3; D is perhaps TRBD2 (5 bases). The length of the CDR3 is 18 residues. CDR1 is SEHNR, CDR2 FQNEAQ, per germline (reference sequence). The germline V and J ends were trimmed by 4 bases and 6 bases, with 26 bases remaining between them. CDR3 nucleotides: TGTGCCAGCAGCTCGGGAATTACGAGAGTGTCAAGTGGGGATACGCAGTATTTT. As protein: CASSSGITRVSSGDTQYF.

The CDR3 DNA follows: TGTGCCAGCAGCCCTGACGGCTACGAGCAGTACTTC. This sequence encodes CASSPDGYEQYF. This sequence joins TRBV7-2 and TRBJ2-7; D is undetermined. The CDR3 has 12 amino acids. V lost 5 bases, J lost 3 bases, and 8 bases lay in between. CDR1 SGHTA and CDR2 FQGNSA come from the germline V gene.

The CDR3 coding sequence is TGTGCCAGCAGCCAATCCAGAACGAACACTGAAGCTTTCTTT. Its translation is CASSQSRTNTEAFF. The V call is TRBV14, the J call TRBJ1-1, with D unresolved. Per the germline V gene, CDR1 is SGHDN and CDR2 is FVKESK. The CDR3 runs 14 residues. Between the trimmed V and J ends, which lost 2 bases and 1 base, there was a span of 8 bases.

CDR3 DNA: TGTGCCAGCAGCCCTCGCCCCTACGAGCAGTACTTC. Its translation: CASSPRPYEQYF. The V gene is TRBV9, the J gene TRBJ2-7, with no clear D. This CDR3 spans 12 amino acids. V gave up 4 bases and J gave up 2 bases, with 7 bases separating them. Germline V gives CDR1 SGDLS, CDR2 YYNGEE. Combining the CDR3 with reference TRBV9 and TRBJ2-7 gives the whole variable domain DSGVTQTPKHLITATGQRVTLRCSPRSGDLSVYWYQQSLDQGLQFLIQYYNGEERAKGNILERFSAQQFPDLHSELNLSSLELGDSALYFCASSPRPYEQYFGPGTRLTVT.